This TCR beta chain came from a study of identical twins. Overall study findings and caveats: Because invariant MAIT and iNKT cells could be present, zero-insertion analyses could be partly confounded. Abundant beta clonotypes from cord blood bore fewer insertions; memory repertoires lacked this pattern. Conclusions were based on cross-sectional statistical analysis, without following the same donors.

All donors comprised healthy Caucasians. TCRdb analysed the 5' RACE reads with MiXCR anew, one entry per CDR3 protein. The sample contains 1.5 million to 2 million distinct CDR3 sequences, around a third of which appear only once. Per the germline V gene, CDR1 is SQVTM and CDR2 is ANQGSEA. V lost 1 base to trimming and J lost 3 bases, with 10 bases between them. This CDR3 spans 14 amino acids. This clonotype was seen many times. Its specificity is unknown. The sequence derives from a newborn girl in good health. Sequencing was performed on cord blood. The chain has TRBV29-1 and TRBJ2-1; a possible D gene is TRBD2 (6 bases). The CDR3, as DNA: TGCAGCGTTGAAGGACGGGACTTCTACAATGAGCAGTTCTTC. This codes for CSVEGRDFYNEQFF.